One sample yielded the 18 T cell receptor beta chains listed below, sequenced in a study of blood T cell repertoires in COVID-19. The data were produced by immunoSEQ multiplex PCR, yet TCRdb's version contains in-frame clones alone and is incomplete. The table shows about 300,000 clones, with about four fifths occurring only once. The sample comprised peripheral blood. The receptor source for this set is a woman in her forties or fifties who had recovered from COVID-19.

The chain couples TRBV28 to TRBJ1-1; D is undetermined. Trimming removed 6 bases at V and 0 bases at J, with 11 bases between. The CDR3 is made up of 14 amino acids. Germline lookup yields CDR1 MDHEN and CDR2 SYDVKM. The CDR3, as DNA: TGTGCCAGCAGCCTAACGGGTGTGAACACTGAAGCTTTCTTT. This codes for CASSLTGVNTEAFF.

This chain uses TRBV28 with TRBJ2-1, with D perhaps matching TRBD2 (5 bases). Looked up from germline, CDR1 is MDHEN and CDR2 is SYDVKM. V gave up 5 bases and J gave up 4 bases, with 12 bases separating them. The CDR3 is made up of 14 amino acids. The CDR3, as DNA: TGTGCCAGCAGTGAGATTAGCGAGTACAATGAGCAGTTCTTC. Protein: CASSEISEYNEQFF.

The rearrangement joins TRBV4-3 to TRBJ1-3; the D is unclear. V was shortened by 0 bases and J by 0 bases, with 9 bases between the two germline ends. CDR3 length: 16 amino acids. From germline, CDR1 is LGHNA and CDR2 YSLEER. CDR3 region: CASSQDRWSSGNTIYF. The CDR3 DNA follows: TGCGCCAGCAGCCAAGATAGATGGAGCTCTGGAAACACCATATATTTT.

This clone was seen once. The V gene is TRBV11-2, the J gene TRBJ1-1; possible D gene TRBD1, 6 bases. Germline V lookup: CDR1 SGHAT, CDR2 FQNNGV. Trimming stripped 5 bases from V and 8 bases from J, with 9 bases between. The CDR3 covers 11 residues. The DNA of the CDR3 is TGTGCCAGCAGCCAAGGGACAGAAGCTTTCTTT. Translation: CASSQGTEAFF.

The sample holds one count of this clone. Other DNA sequences in this sample translate to the same CDR3. The rearrangement links TRBV30 to TRBJ1-5; no definite D call. Trimming left V 0 bases short and J 4 bases short, with 7 bases between. Germline values: CDR1 GTSNPN, CDR2 SVGIG (reference sequence). The CDR3 contains 13 residues. The CDR3 bases are TGTGCCTGGAGTGTGAGGGAAAATCAGCCCCAGCATTTT. It encodes CAWSVRENQPQHF.

Notes on this clone: A read error may be the cause here, since a much bigger clone is one base away. This chain joins TRBV7-8 and TRBJ1-5, with 8 nucleotides matching TRBD1. The CDR3 runs to 15 residues. Germline CDR1 is SGHVS and CDR2 is FQNEAQ. Trimming removed 1 base from V and 3 bases from J; junction bases left unmatched: 2. In nucleotides, the CDR3 is TGTGCCAGCAGCTTAGGGACAGGGTACAATCAGCCCCAGCATTTT. It yields the protein CASSLGTGYNQPQHF. Using reference TRBV7-8 and TRBJ1-5 for the parts outside the CDR3, the full variable domain is GAGVSQSPRYKVAKRGQDVALRCDPISGHVSLFWYQQALGQGPEFLTYFQNEAQLDKSGLPSDRFFAERPEGSVSTLKIQRTQQEDSAVYLCASSLGTGYNQPQHFGDGTRLSIL.

The chain is built from TRBV5-1 and TRBJ1-4; D remains ambiguous. The CDR3 contains 15 residues. Germline V gives CDR1 SGHRS, CDR2 YFSETQ. The V end was cut by 0 bases, the J end by 0 bases, with 6 bases between. The CDR3 nucleotides are TGCGCCAGCAGCTTGGACAGCCCAACTAATGAAAAACTGTTTTTT. It is translated as CASSLDSPTNEKLFF.

The V gene is TRBV7-2, the J gene TRBJ1-6, with D possibly matching TRBD1 (6 bases). Germline CDR1 and CDR2: SGHTA and FQGNSA. The CDR3 has 15 residues. Trimming pared 1 base from V and 6 bases from J, leaving 10 bases between. This CDR3 reads CASSLDRVVNSPLHF. The CDR3 region has the DNA TGTGCCAGCAGCTTAGACAGGGTCGTTAATTCACCCCTCCACTTT.

The chain recombines TRBV18 with TRBJ1-2; 8 bases are shared with TRBD1. CDR3 length: 15 amino acids. Germline CDR1 reads KGHSH; CDR2 reads LQKENI. With 3 bases clipped from V and 0 bases from J, the junction kept 3 bases outside the gene matches. As DNA, the CDR3 is TGTGCCAGCTCACCCCCAGGGGGCTCTAACTATGGCTACACCTTC. Translating gives CASSPPGGSNYGYTF. Full variable domain (outside the CDR3, taken from reference TRBV18 and TRBJ1-2): NAGVMQNPRHLVRRRGQEARLRCSPMKGHSHVYWYRQLPEEGLKFMVYLQKENIIDESGMPKERFSAEFPKEGPSILRIQQVVRGDSAAYFCASSPPGGSNYGYTFGSGTRLTVV.

V usage is TRBV19 and J usage is TRBJ1-1; 9 bases fit TRBD1. V lost 6 bases, J lost 1 base, and 15 bases stayed unmatched. The germline gives CDR1 LNHDA, CDR2 SQIVND (reference sequence). The CDR3 length is 18 residues. The CDR3 here is CASSSSIWGTGTNTEAFF. The CDR3 coding sequence is TGTGCCAGTAGCAGTAGTATCTGGGGGACAGGGACGAACACTGAAGCTTTCTTT.

This clone was counted only a few times. In DNA, the CDR3 is TGTGCCAGCAGCCCAGGCCAGATGTGGGGCTACACCTTC. Amino acid sequence: CASSPGQMWGYTF. The rearrangement links TRBV12-3 or TRBV12-4 to TRBJ1-2; D is unclear. Trimming took off 6 bases at V and 8 bases at J, with 16 bases between the two ends. The CDR3 is 13 residues long.

The chain recombines TRBV7-9 with TRBJ2-1; the match to TRBD2 covers 11 bases. Germline trimming cut 4 bases from V and 6 bases from J; bases unmatched to any gene: 2. CDR1 and CDR2 (germline): SEHNR, FQNEAQ (reference sequence). This CDR3 is 14 amino acids long. Here the CDR3 DNA reads TGTGCCAGCAGCTCCGGGACTAGCGGCAATGAGCAGTTCTTC. Translating it yields CASSSGTSGNEQFF.

For the CDR3, the DNA is TGTGCCAGCAGTGAGGACAGCCACGGCACAGATACGCAGTATTTT. Amino acid sequence: CASSEDSHGTDTQYF. This chain joins TRBV25-1 and TRBJ2-3, with D maybe TRBD1 (6 bases). This CDR3 is 15 amino acids long. Trimming left V 3 bases short and J 1 base short, with 11 bases between. Germline loops: CDR1 MGHDK, CDR2 SYGVNS.

V and J are TRBV10-3 and TRBJ2-1; 12 bases are a match to TRBD2. Per germline, CDR1 ENHRY and CDR2 SYGVKD. After removal of 8 bases from V and 7 bases from J, the junction contained 12 bases not matched to a gene. The CDR3 totals 16 residues. The CDR3 sequence: CAICPRPSGGANEQFF. CDR3 nucleotide sequence: TGTGCCATCTGTCCAAGACCTAGCGGGGGGGCTAATGAGCAGTTCTTC.

This clone showed up just once. This sequence joins TRBV28 and TRBJ2-1, with 11 bases matching TRBD2. Losses at the gene ends were 3 bases for V and 9 bases for J; bases not matched to a gene: 10. Germline V gene data show CDR1 as MDHEN and CDR2 as SYDVKM. The CDR3 is made up of 16 amino acids. Here the CDR3 reads CASSFRASGRFGEQFF. CDR3 DNA sequence: TGTGCCAGCAGTTTTCGCGCTAGCGGGAGGTTTGGTGAGCAGTTCTTC. Using reference TRBV28 and TRBJ2-1 for the parts outside the CDR3, the full variable domain is DVKVTQSSRYLVKRTGEKVFLECVQDMDHENMFWYRQDPGLGLRLIYFSYDVKMKEKGDIPEGYSVSREKKERFSLILESASTNQTSMYLCASSFRASGRFGEQFFGPGTRLTVL.

The CDR3 nucleotides are TGTGCCAGCAGCTTAGCCCCCGGGACTAGCGGGTACGAGCAGTACTTC. Amino acids: CASSLAPGTSGYEQYF. The chain links TRBV7-2 to TRBJ2-7, with TRBD2 matching 12 bases. With V trimmed by 0 bases and J by 4 bases, 4 bases remained unmatched. Germline V lookup: CDR1 SGHTA, CDR2 FQGNSA. The CDR3 has 16 amino acids.

V gene TRBV5-1 combines with J gene TRBJ2-3; the match to TRBD2 covers 10 bases. The CDR3 totals 16 residues. Germline CDR1 and CDR2: SGHRS and YFSETQ. The V gene end was trimmed by 0 bases and the J gene end by 2 bases; junction bases not matched to a gene: 3. CDR3 loop: CASSLGTSGYTDTQYF. The CDR3 DNA sequence: TGCGCCAGCAGCTTGGGGACTAGCGGTTACACAGATACGCAGTATTTT.

The chain employs TRBV28 and TRBJ1-4; TRBD1 is a possible D gene (6 bases). Germline-derived CDR1 and CDR2 are MDHEN and SYDVKM. There are 13 residues in the CDR3. V was pared by 10 bases and J by 0 bases, with 9 bases between. The CDR3 loop reads CATRTATNEKLFF. CDR3 DNA: TGTGCCACCAGGACAGCAACTAATGAAAAACTGTTTTTT.